This TCR beta chain was observed in a study of post-analysis software for immune sequencing data. The wider study: There were relapsing-remitting, secondary progressive and progressive-relapsing multiple sclerosis among the disease courses included.

Points from the study as a whole: The F measure placed samples prepared in the same batch into strongly shared clusters. The study found TRBV5-6, TRBV5-1 and TRBV20-1 among five or six TRBV segments more frequent in patients than controls. There was significantly lower normalized Chao1 diversity in multiple sclerosis patients than in controls.

Unique molecular identifiers featured in each of the TCR beta cDNA libraries. The source material, about 0.95 to 11 million T cells, gave rise to roughly 500,000 cDNA molecules. TCRdb fed the PCR reads into MiXCR, producing one record per CDR3 protein. This sample has roughly 650,000 distinct CDR3 sequences, with approximately 59% found just once. The CDR3 is 14 residues long. Germline CDR1 SGHRS, CDR2 YFSETQ. Trimming cost V 2 bases and J 1 base, with 9 bases left between them. Remarks on this clonotype: Its antigen is unknown.

The sequenced material came from blood. This receptor was obtained from a girl between 2 and 10 years old with multiple sclerosis. The chain carries TRBV5-1 and TRBJ1-2; weak D call: TRBD1 (5 bases). The CDR3 spells CASSFGTDNYGYTF. The CDR3 nucleotides read TGCGCCAGCAGCTTCGGGACGGATAACTATGGCTACACCTTC.